This TCR beta chain originates from a study of blood T cell repertoires in COVID-19. Produced via immunoSEQ multiplex PCR; TCRdb's table is partial and in-frame only. The sample has 160,000 or so clones; around four fifths are singletons. All recovered Cohort 3 donors got two negative PCRs, got clearance, or saw symptom resolution. Sequencing used PBMCs or T cells enriched from blood (not recorded which). The receptor was isolated from a woman aged 45-65 years who had recovered from COVID-19.

Here the CDR3 reads CASRGDLADTQYF. CDR3 sequence (DNA): TGCGCCAGCAGGGGAGACCTGGCAGATACGCAGTATTTT. The chain recombines TRBV5-1 with TRBJ2-3, with D perhaps matching TRBD2 (5 bases). The CDR3 loop spans 13 amino acids. Trimming removed 5 bases from V and 4 bases from J, with 11 bases in between. CDR1 and CDR2 (germline): SGHRS, YFSETQ.